This TCR beta chain was recovered during a study of shared T cell receptors in the human thymus. The repertoire was sequenced with immunoSEQ multiplex PCR; TCRdb's copy has only in-frame clones and lacks some. The table lists over 350,000 clones, over 90% of them singletons. Germline CDR1 and CDR2: MDHEN and SYDVKM. The CDR3 contains 19 residues. The J segment lost 0 bases and the V segment lost 3 bases, leaving 11 bases of the junction unmatched. This chain joins TRBV28 and TRBJ2-7; 13 bases agree with TRBD2. Sequencing was carried out using thymocytes. This receptor was taken from a human donor. The CDR3 region is CASSFPGTSGRAYSYEQYF. DNA for the CDR3: TGTGCCAGCAGTTTCCCCGGAACTAGCGGGAGGGCATACTCCTACGAGCAGTACTTC.